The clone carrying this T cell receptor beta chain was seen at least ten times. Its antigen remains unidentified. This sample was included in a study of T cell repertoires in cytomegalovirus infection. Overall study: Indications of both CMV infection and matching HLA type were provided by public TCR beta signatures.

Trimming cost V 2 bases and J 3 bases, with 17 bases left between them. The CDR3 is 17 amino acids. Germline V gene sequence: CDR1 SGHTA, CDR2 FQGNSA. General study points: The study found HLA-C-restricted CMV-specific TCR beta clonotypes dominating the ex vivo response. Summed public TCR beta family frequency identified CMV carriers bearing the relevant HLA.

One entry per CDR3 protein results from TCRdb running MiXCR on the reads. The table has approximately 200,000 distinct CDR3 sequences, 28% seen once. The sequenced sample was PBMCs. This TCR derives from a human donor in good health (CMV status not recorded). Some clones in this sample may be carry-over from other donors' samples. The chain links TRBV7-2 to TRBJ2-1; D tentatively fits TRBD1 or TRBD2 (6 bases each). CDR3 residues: CASSLFRGTAYYNEQFF. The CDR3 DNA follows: TGTGCCAGCAGCTTATTTAGGGGGACTGCTTACTACAATGAGCAGTTCTTC.